These T cell receptor beta chains were read from a single sample in a study of blood T cell repertoires in COVID-19. The repertoire was sequenced with immunoSEQ multiplex PCR; TCRdb's copy has only in-frame clones and lacks some. The sample holds around 290,000 clones, roughly nine tenths seen once. The sequenced sample consisted of PBMCs or T cells enriched from blood (not recorded which). The receptors stem from a woman in her thirties or forties who had recovered from COVID-19. Each CDR3 is given without its conserved first and last residue. The order of the fields is V gene, CDR3 protein.

v_gene: TRBV28
CDR3aa: ASSSDRVPGNQPQH

v_gene: TRBV7-9
CDR3aa: ASSLGQGLGNQPQH

v_gene: TRBV13
CDR3aa: ASSFEGNGANVLT

v_gene: TRBV3-1/TRBV3-2
CDR3aa: ASSQSKQGWNGYT

v_gene: TRBV3-1/TRBV3-2
CDR3aa: ASSQDRTDTQY

v_gene: TRBV30
CDR3aa: AWGRGRYT

v_gene: TRBV2
CDR3aa: ASSEQGQGYEQY

v_gene: TRBV14
CDR3aa: ASSRDQPQH

v_gene: TRBV7-2
CDR3aa: ASSGGTGGPRYNSPLH

v_gene: TRBV7-2
CDR3aa: ASSLQGDNSPLH

v_gene: TRBV19
CDR3aa: ASGLGSILRGYGYT

v_gene: TRBV5-1
CDR3aa: ASSSGQENTEAF

v_gene: TRBV7-9
CDR3aa: ASNSGQHGYT

v_gene: TRBV11-2
CDR3aa: ASSLGATVAF

v_gene: TRBV30
CDR3aa: AWSREGVYGYT

v_gene: TRBV30
CDR3aa: AWSASGRPYNEQF

v_gene: TRBV4-2
CDR3aa: ASSPDGQGLYGYT

v_gene: TRBV7-9
CDR3aa: ASTRTRGMRDTEAF

v_gene: TRBV14
CDR3aa: ASSQVSGGVTDTQY

v_gene: TRBV4-1
CDR3aa: ASSQYRAGNTEAF

v_gene: TRBV5-1
CDR3aa: ASSSQGGGTEAF

v_gene: TRBV5-1
CDR3aa: ASSPGVYYEQY

v_gene: TRBV19
CDR3aa: ASSTQGFNGYT

v_gene: TRBV5-1
CDR3aa: ASSLVGRANYGYT

v_gene: TRBV5-1
CDR3aa: ASRQGTTEAF

v_gene: TRBV11-3
CDR3aa: ASSLVSNTGELF

v_gene: TRBV19
CDR3aa: ASHGWEGSHGYT

v_gene: TRBV15
CDR3aa: ATSRDRDSLAGVHEQF

v_gene: TRBV5-1
CDR3aa: ASSIDTGYGYT

v_gene: TRBV7-9
CDR3aa: ASTLREQGGTHTQY

v_gene: TRBV5-1
CDR3aa: ASSLGQGALNTEAF

v_gene: TRBV4-3
CDR3aa: ASSQDNSGPNTEAF

v_gene: TRBV7-8
CDR3aa: ASSHPPNEQF

v_gene: TRBV28
CDR3aa: ASSSSGSGTDTQY

v_gene: TRBV5-1
CDR3aa: ASSRDISTDTQY

v_gene: TRBV2
CDR3aa: ASSERRTGNYEQY

v_gene: TRBV30
CDR3aa: AWSEAGLAGVDTQY

v_gene: TRBV19
CDR3aa: ASSGAGVGHLYT

v_gene: TRBV24-1
CDR3aa: ATSGTFNEQF

v_gene: TRBV25-1
CDR3aa: ASRETGVNTEAF

v_gene: TRBV5-1
CDR3aa: ASSLYPGGARTEAF

v_gene: TRBV6-5
CDR3aa: ASSFRQSTDTQY

v_gene: TRBV10-3
CDR3aa: AISERFGGPYGYT

v_gene: TRBV30
CDR3aa: ASHWTGGTGELF

v_gene: TRBV19
CDR3aa: ASSGTGGREQF